This record looks at one T cell receptor beta chain sequence and its context. What antigen it recognizes has not been identified. No base quality information exists; no much larger clone differs at one position. CDR1 and CDR2 are drawn from the germline V gene: SGHTA, FQGNSA. V sheds 7 bases and J sheds 4 bases, leaving 19 bases between their ends. The cysteine opens and the phenylalanine closes a CDR3 of 15 amino acids. Of all the DNA, just the CDR3 is kept, 45 bases in frame from base 1. Each collaborating institution followed its own protocols to collect whole blood in K2EDTA tubes. For TCRbeta analysis, collaborators shipped samples in one of three forms: frozen whole blood, isolated PBMCs, or DNA extracted from either of those sample types. TCRbeta CDR3 regions were amplified from genomic DNA using the immunoSEQ Assay, a bias-controlled multiplex PCR. Regarding the original processing steps: The number of nucleated cells in each sample was estimated by amplification of reference gene primers within the assay. Sequence reads were collapsed and filtered to measure the absolute abundance of every unique TCRbeta CDR3 rearrangement. For each sample, productive Simpson clonality was calculated as the square root of Simpson's diversity index over productive rearrangements. TCRdb carries this immuneACCESS record with in-frame sequences only. Its versions omit some clonotypes, under half of them owing to an unresolved V gene in the studies checked, with the rest unexplained. V and J calls and clone size follow that table, whereas D and trimming were derived from the DNA. The sample data list around 150,000 clones, and around 90% of these were observed just once. Of the sample, about 4.6% falls within the top ten clones.

These data come from a study of blood T cell repertoires in COVID-19 (dated by TCRdb to 2020 to 2022). Turning to the overall study: Samples from collaborators originated in the United States, Italy and Spain and spanned both the acute and convalescent phases of COVID-19. The material from the prospective study consisted of cDNA or gDNA derived from T cells, B-cell-depleted T cells, or PBMCs. A freely available public database, intended as a resource for researchers studying the immune response to SARS-CoV-2, is where the repertoires were released. Subjects who had been exposed to COVID-19, were actively infected with it, or had recovered from it provided the deeply sampled blood TCRbeta repertoires that made up the dataset. Samples came from the ongoing ImmuneRACE study (first 160 participants) plus 1,254 subjects from 6 global collaborators. A de-identified subject ID, COVID-19 status, age in years and sex were almost always included in the sample metadata. HLA class I and class II types, where available, came from metadata supplied by the sample provider rather than from assay-based typing. Study-wide conclusions, independent of this receptor: How much clinical and demographic metadata was included differed by source and by participant, and the metadata was provided uncurated.

The sequencing input was peripheral blood. This chain joins TRBV7-2 to TRBJ1-1; matching of 6 bases hints at TRBD1 as the D gene. This clonotype originated in a woman in her sixties with active or convalescent COVID-19. For the CDR3, the sequence is CASTLSGGVGTEAFF. The DNA sequence is as follows: TGTGCCAGCACCCTAAGCGGGGGCGTAGGCACTGAAGCTTTCTTT.